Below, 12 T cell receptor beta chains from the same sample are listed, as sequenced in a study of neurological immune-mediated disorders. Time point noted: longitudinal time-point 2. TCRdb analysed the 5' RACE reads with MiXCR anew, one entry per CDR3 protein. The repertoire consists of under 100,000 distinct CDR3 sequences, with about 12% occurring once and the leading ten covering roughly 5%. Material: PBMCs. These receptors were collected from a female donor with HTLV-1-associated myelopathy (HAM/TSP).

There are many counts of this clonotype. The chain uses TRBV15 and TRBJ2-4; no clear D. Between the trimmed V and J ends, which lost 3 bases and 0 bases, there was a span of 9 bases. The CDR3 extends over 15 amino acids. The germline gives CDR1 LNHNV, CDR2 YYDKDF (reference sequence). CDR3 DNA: TGTGCCACCAGCAGCGAGACACTAGCCAAAAACATTCAGTACTTC. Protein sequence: CATSSETLAKNIQYF.

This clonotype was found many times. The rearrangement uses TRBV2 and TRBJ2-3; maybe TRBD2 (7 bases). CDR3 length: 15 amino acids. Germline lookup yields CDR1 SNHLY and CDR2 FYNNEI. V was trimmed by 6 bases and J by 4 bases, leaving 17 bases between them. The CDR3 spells CASRYRGGGADTQYF. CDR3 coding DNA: TGTGCCAGCAGGTATCGAGGCGGGGGCGCAGATACGCAGTATTTT.

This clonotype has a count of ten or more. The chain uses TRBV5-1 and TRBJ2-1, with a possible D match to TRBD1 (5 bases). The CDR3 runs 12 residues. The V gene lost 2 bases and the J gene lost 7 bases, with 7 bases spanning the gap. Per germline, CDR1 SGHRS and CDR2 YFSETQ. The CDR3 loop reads CASSFAGNEQFF. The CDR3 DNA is TGCGCCAGCAGCTTTGCAGGGAATGAGCAGTTCTTC. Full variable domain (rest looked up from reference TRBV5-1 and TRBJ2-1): KAGVTQTPRYLIKTRGQQVTLSCSPISGHRSVSWYQQTPGQGLQFLFEYFSETQRNKGNFPGRFSGRQFSNSRSEMNVSTLELGDSALYLCASSFAGNEQFFGPGTRLTVL.

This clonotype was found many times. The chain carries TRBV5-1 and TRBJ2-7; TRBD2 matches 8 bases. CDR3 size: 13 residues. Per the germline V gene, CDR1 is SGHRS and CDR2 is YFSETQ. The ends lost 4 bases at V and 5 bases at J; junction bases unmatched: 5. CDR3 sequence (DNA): TGCGCCAGCAGCCGGGGGGGCCTAGACGAGCAGTACTTC. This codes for CASSRGGLDEQYF.

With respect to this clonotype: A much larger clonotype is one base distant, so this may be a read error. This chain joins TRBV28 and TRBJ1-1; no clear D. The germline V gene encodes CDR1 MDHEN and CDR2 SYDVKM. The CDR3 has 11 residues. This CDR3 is CASSLYTESFF. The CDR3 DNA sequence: TGTGCCAGCAGTTTATACACTGAATCTTTCTTT.

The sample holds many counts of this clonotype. This CDR3 reads CASSLKGDTQYF. The CDR3 coding sequence is TGTGCCAGCAGCTTAAAGGGAGATACGCAGTATTTT. The gene calls are TRBV4-2 and TRBJ2-3; D remains unclear. The CDR3 contains 12 residues. V gave up 5 bases and J gave up 5 bases, with 8 bases separating them. Germline values: CDR1 LGHNA, CDR2 YNFKEQ.

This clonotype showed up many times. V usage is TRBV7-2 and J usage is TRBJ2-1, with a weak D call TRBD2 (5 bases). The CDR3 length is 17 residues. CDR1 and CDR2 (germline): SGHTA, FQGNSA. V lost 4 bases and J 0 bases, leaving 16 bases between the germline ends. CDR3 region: CASSYRAGVSSYNEQFF. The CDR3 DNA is TGTGCCAGCAGCTATAGGGCGGGCGTTAGCTCCTACAATGAGCAGTTCTTC.

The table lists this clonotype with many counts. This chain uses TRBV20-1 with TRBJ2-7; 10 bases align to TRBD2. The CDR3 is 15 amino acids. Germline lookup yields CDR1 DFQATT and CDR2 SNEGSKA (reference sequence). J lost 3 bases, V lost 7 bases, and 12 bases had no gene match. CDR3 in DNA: TGCAGTGTTACGGCCGGGACTAGCGATGTCTACGAGCAGTACTTC. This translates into CSVTAGTSDVYEQYF.

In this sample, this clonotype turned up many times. In DNA, the CDR3 is TGTGCCAGCAGACTCCCCGTTGGAGCGGGGATTTCAGATACGCAGTATTTT. This sequence encodes CASRLPVGAGISDTQYF. This chain uses TRBV6-2 or TRBV6-3 with TRBJ2-3; 7 nucleotides agree with TRBD2. J lost 4 bases, V lost 6 bases, and 16 bases had no gene match. The CDR3 is 17 residues long. From germline, CDR1 is MNHEY and CDR2 SVGEGT.

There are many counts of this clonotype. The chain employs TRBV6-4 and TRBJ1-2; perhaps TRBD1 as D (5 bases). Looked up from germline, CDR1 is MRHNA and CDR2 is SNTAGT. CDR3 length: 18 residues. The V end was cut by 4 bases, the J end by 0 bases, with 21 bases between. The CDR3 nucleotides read TGTGCCAGCAGTGGCCCCCAGCCTCGGGACGAAGCTAACTATGGCTACACCTTC. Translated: CASSGPQPRDEANYGYTF.

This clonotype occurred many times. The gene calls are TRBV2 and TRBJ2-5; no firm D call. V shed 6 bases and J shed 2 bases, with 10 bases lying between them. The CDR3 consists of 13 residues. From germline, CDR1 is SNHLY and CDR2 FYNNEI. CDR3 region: CASRPSKQETQYF. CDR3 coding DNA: TGTGCCAGCAGGCCAAGCAAGCAAGAGACCCAGTACTTC.

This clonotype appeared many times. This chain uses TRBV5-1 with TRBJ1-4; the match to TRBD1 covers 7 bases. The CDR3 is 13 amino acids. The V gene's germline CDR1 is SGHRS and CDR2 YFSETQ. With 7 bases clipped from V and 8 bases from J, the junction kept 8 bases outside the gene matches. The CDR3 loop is CASGEGQSEKLFF. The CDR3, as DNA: TGCGCCAGCGGGGAGGGACAGTCAGAAAAACTGTTTTTT.